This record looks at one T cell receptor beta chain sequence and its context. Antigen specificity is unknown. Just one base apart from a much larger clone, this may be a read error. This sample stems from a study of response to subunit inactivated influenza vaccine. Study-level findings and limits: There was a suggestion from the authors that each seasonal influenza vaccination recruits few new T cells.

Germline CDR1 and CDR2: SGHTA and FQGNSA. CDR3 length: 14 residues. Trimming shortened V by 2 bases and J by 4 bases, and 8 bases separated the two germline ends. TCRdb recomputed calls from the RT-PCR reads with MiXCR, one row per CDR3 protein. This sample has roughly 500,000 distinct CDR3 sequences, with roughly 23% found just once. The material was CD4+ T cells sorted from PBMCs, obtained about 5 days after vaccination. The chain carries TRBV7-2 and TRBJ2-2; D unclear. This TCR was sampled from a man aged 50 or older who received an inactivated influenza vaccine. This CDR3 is CASSLFGITGELFF. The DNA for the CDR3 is TGTGCCAGCAGCTTATTCGGCATCACCGGGGAGCTGTTTTTT.